Sequencing of this TCR beta chain was carried out in a study of blood T cell repertoires in COVID-19. Study at large: Donors in the United States, Italy and Spain gave samples during acute or convalescent COVID-19. PBMCs, B-cell-depleted T cells, or T cells provided the cDNA or gDNA that made up the material.

How the authors handled the data: Estimates of nucleated cell counts were drawn from the amplification of reference gene primers. The table came from immunoSEQ multiplex PCR; TCRdb's copy has only in-frame clones and leaves some out. The V and J calls and clone size come from that table; D and trimming were worked out from the DNA. The sample includes about 260,000 clones, 86% of them seen just once. After removal of 5 bases from V and 4 bases from J, the junction contained 7 bases not matched to a gene. In germline, CDR1 is LGHNA, CDR2 YSLEER. CDR3 length: 14 amino acids. The receptor comes from a man aged 25 to 45 with active or convalescent COVID-19. The chain is built from TRBV4-3 and TRBJ2-7; TRBD2 matches at 8 bases. The sequenced material came from peripheral blood. In DNA, the CDR3 is TGCGCCAGCAGCTCAACGGGGGGGAGTTACGAGCAGTACTTC. Protein: CASSSTGGSYEQYF.